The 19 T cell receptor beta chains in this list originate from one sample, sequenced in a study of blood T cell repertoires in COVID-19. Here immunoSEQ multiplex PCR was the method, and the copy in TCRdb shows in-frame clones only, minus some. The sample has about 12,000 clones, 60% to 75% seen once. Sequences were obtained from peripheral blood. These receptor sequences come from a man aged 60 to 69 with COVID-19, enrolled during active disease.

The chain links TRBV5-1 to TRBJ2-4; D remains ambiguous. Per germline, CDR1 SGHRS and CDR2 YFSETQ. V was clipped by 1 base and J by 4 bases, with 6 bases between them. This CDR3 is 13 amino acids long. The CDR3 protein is CASSLTVKNIQYF. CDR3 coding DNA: TGCGCCAGCAGCTTGACAGTTAAAAACATTCAGTACTTC.

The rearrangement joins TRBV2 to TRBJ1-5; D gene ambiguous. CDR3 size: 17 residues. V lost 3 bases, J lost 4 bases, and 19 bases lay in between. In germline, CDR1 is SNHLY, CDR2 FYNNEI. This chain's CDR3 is CASSDTPAGRKNQPQHF. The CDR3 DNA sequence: TGTGCCAGCAGTGATACCCCCGCAGGTAGAAAAAATCAGCCCCAGCATTTT.

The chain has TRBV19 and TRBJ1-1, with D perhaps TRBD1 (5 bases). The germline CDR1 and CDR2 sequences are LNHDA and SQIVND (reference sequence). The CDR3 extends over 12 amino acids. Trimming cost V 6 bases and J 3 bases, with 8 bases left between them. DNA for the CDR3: TGTGCCAGTAGGACAGACTACACTGAAGCTTTCTTT. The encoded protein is CASRTDYTEAFF.

The CDR3 protein is CASSQRDRGDYGYTF. Written as DNA, the CDR3 is TGTGCCAGCAGCCAAAGGGACAGGGGCGACTATGGCTACACCTTC. The rearrangement joins TRBV28 to TRBJ1-2, with 10 bases matching TRBD1. Germline CDR1 MDHEN, CDR2 SYDVKM. Losses at the gene ends were 6 bases for V and 3 bases for J; bases not matched to a gene: 7. The CDR3 consists of 15 residues.

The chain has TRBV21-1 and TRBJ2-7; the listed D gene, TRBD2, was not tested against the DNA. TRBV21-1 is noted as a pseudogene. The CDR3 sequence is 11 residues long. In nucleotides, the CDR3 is TGTGCCAGCGGAGGTACCTACGAGCAGTACGTC. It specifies CASGGTYEQYV.

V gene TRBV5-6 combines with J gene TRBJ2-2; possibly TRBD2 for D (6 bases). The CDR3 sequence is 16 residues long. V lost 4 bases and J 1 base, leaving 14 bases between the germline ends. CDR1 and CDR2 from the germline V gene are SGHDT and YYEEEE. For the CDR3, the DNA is TGTGCCAGCAGCCTGAGGACTATCGGGAACACCGGGGAGCTGTTTTTT. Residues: CASSLRTIGNTGELFF.

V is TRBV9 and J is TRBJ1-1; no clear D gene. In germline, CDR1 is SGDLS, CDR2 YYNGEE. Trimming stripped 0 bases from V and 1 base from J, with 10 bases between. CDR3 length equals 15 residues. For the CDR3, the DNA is TGTGCCAGCAGCGTAGCTTATGGCTGGAACACTGAAGCTTTCTTT. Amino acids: CASSVAYGWNTEAFF.

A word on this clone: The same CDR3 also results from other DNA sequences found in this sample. CDR3 region: CASSLAGTGEQETQYF. The CDR3 coding sequence is TGCGCCAGCAGCTTGGCGGGGACAGGGGAACAAGAGACCCAGTACTTC. This chain links TRBV5-1 with TRBJ2-5, with 10 nucleotides matching TRBD1. The CDR3 is made up of 16 amino acids. CDR1 and CDR2 from the germline V gene are SGHRS and YFSETQ. V trimming: 0 bases; J trimming: 2 bases; junction bases outside the gene matches: 4.

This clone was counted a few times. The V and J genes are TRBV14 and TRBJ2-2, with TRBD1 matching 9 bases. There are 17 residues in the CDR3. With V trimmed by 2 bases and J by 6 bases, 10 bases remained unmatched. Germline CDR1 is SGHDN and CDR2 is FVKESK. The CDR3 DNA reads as TGTGCCAGCAGCCAAATGAGGGGACAGGGAGGATCCGGGGAGCTGTTTTTT. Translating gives CASSQMRGQGGSGELFF.

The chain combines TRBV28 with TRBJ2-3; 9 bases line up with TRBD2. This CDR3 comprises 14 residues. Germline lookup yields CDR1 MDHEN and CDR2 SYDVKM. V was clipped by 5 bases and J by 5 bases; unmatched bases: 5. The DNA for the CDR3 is TGTGCCAGCAGTATAGCGGGGGAAAGAGATACGCAGTATTTT. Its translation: CASSIAGERDTQYF.

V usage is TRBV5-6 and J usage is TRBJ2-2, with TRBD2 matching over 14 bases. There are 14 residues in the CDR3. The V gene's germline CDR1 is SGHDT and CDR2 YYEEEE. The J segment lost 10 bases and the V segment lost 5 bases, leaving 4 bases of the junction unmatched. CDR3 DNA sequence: TGTGCCAGCAGGAGACTAGCGGGAGGGGTGGAGCTGTTTTTT. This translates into CASRRLAGGVELFF.

The CDR3 here is CASSLTGTSDEQYV. The CDR3 nucleotides read TGTGCCAGCAGTTTAACAGGGACTAGCGACGAGCAGTACGTC. The gene calls are TRBV27 and TRBJ2-7; TRBD2 aligns across 10 bases. After removal of 2 bases from V and 5 bases from J, the junction contained 3 bases not matched to a gene. Germline CDR1 is MNHEY and CDR2 is SMNVEV (reference sequence). This CDR3 spans 14 amino acids.

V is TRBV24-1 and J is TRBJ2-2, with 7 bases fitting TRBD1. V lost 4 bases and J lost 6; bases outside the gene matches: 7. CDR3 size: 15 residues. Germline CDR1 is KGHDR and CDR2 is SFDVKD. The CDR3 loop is CATSDPGQAAGELFF. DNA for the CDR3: TGTGCCACCAGTGACCCCGGACAGGCTGCCGGGGAGCTGTTTTTT.

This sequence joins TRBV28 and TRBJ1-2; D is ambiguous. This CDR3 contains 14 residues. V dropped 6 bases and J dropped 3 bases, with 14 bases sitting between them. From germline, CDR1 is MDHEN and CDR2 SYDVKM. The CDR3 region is CASSPSDWDYGYTF. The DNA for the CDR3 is TGTGCCAGCAGCCCAAGTGACTGGGACTATGGCTACACCTTC.

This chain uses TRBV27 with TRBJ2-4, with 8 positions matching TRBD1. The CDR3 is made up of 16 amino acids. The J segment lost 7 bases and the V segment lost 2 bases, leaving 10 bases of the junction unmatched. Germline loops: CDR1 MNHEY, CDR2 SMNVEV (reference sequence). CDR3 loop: CASSLGTGPGNNIQYF. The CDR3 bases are TGTGCCAGCAGTTTAGGGACAGGTCCGGGGAATAACATTCAGTACTTC.

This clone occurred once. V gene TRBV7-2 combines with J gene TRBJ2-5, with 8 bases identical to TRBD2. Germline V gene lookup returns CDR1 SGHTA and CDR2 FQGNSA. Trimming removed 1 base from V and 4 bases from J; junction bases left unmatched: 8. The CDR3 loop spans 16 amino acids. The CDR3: CASSLVTWTSRETQYF. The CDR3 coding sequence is TGTGCCAGCAGCTTAGTTACCTGGACTAGCCGAGAGACCCAGTACTTC.

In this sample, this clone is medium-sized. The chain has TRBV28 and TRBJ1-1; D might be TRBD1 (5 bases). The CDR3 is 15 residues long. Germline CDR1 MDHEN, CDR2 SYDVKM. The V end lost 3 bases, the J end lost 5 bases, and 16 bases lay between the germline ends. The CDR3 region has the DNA TGTGCCAGCAGTTTCCTCCTGGGGGGAGGAACTGAAGCTTTCTTT. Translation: CASSFLLGGGTEAFF.

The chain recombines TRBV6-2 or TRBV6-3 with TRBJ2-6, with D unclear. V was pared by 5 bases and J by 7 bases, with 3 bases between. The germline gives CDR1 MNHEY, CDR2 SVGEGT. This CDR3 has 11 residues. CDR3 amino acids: CASSLANVLTF. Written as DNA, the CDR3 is TGTGCCAGCAGTCTTGCCAACGTCCTGACTTTC.

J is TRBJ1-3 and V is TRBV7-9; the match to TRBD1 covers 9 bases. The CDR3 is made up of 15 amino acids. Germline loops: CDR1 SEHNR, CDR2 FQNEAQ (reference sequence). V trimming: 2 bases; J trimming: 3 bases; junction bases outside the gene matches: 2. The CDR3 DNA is TGTGCCAGCAGCTTAACAGGGGGCGTTGGAAACACCATATATTTT. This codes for CASSLTGGVGNTIYF.